Below, 13 T cell receptor beta chains from the same sample are listed, as sequenced in a study of regulatory T cells in long-lasting Graves disease. For TCR beta, libraries came from iRepertoire HTBI primers and Arm-PCR of CDR3 regions. TCRdb analysed the multiplex PCR reads with MiXCR anew, one entry per CDR3 protein. The table lists under 400,000 distinct CDR3 sequences, 16% of them singletons. Time point of the sample: newly diagnosed GD, antithyroid drugs for less than 3 months. Following extraction of RNA from PBMCs, that RNA was used to make the TCR library. The same sample was also used in a study of T cells in Graves' hyperthyroidism and ophthalmopathy.

The sample consisted of peripheral blood mononuclear cells (PBMCs), taken at new diagnosis, from a patient treated with antithyroid drugs. The receptors come from a man aged 35 to 55 with Graves disease.

The genes are TRBV12-3 or TRBV12-4 and TRBJ2-5, with TRBD2 matching over 11 bases. The length of the CDR3 is 19 residues. V lost 3 bases to trimming and J lost 4 bases; unmatched junction nucleotides: 16. The CDR3 loop is CASSFKSLGLAVGGETQYF. DNA for the CDR3: TGTGCCAGCAGTTTCAAGTCCTTGGGACTAGCGGTGGGTGGAGAGACCCAGTACTTC.

Points on this clonotype: Its ends do not fully match the called genes, so a read error is possible. The chain carries TRBV7-3 and TRBJ2-1, with 8 positions matching TRBD1. Germline values: CDR1 SGHTA, CDR2 FQGTGA. The CDR3 has 15 amino acids. CDR3: CASSVTGGSYNEQFF. CDR3 DNA sequence: TGTGCCAGCAGCGTAACAGGGGGCTCCTACAATGAGCAGTTCTTC.

This clonotype was seen many times. CDR3 in amino acids: CASSLRGQRTDTQYF. In nucleotides, the CDR3 is TGCGCCAGCAGCCTACGGGGACAGCGCACAGATACGCAGTATTTT. The gene calls are TRBV5-1 and TRBJ2-3; 7 bases are a match to TRBD1. Germline assignment: CDR1 SGHRS and CDR2 YFSETQ. Trimming cost V 4 bases and J 1 base; bases outside gene matches: 6. The CDR3 covers 15 residues.

A single count supports this clonotype. No conserved phenylalanine or tryptophan ends this CDR3, so it is likely a read error. The chain uses TRBV6-1 and TRBJ1-2, with D perhaps TRBD1 (5 bases). In germline, CDR1 is MNHNS, CDR2 SASEGT. The CDR3 loop spans 13 amino acids. The CDR3 sequence is CASWHPGGYGYTL. The CDR3 DNA sequence: TGTGCTTCCTGGCATCCCGGGGGCTATGGCTACACCCTC.

This clonotype was detected many times. CDR3 protein: CASSSGLAGGYQETQYF. CDR3 nucleotides: TGTGCCAGCAGCTCGGGACTAGCGGGGGGGTACCAAGAGACCCAGTACTTC. V gene TRBV7-9 combines with J gene TRBJ2-5, with 16 bases fitting TRBD2. The CDR3 consists of 17 residues. After removal of 4 bases from V and 0 bases from J, the junction contained 2 bases not matched to a gene. CDR1 is SEHNR, CDR2 FQNEAQ, per germline (reference sequence).

The rearrangement links TRBV5-1 to TRBJ2-1; 9 bases agree with TRBD1. CDR3 length: 15 amino acids. Germline V gives CDR1 SGHRS, CDR2 YFSETQ. The V and J ends lost 0 bases and 6 bases, in that order; junction bases with no gene match: 4. CDR3 amino acids: CASSLGQGVSNEQFF. The CDR3 nucleotides read TGCGCCAGCAGCTTGGGACAGGGGGTTAGCAATGAGCAGTTCTTC.

This clonotype turned up a few times. A read error is likely here: a far larger clone is one base away. The genes are TRBV11-2 and TRBJ2-5; 7 bases are shared with TRBD1. CDR3 size: 17 residues. Germline V gene data show CDR1 as SGHAT and CDR2 as FQNNGV. CDR3 in amino acids: CANSLRARQGHQETQYF. CDR3 sequence (DNA): TGTGCCAACAGCCTACGAGCCAGACAGGGCCACCAAGAGACCCAGTACTTC.

This clonotype was seen at least ten times. This chain joins TRBV5-6 and TRBJ1-5, with a weak D call TRBD1 (5 bases). The CDR3 runs 16 residues. CDR1 is SGHDT, CDR2 YYEEEE, per germline. Trimming removed 1 base at V and 3 bases at J, with 14 bases between. The CDR3 nucleotides read TGTGCCAGCAGCTTGAGGGGAAAGGCCCCCAATCAGCCCCAGCATTTT. Protein product: CASSLRGKAPNQPQHF.

The chain uses TRBV2 and TRBJ1-3; D remains ambiguous. CDR1 and CDR2 from the germline V gene are SNHLY and FYNNEI. The CDR3 contains 14 residues. V was clipped by 1 base and J by 4 bases, with 8 bases between them. The CDR3 loop reads CASSEVAEGNTIYF. CDR3 nucleotides: TGTGCCAGCAGTGAAGTGGCAGAGGGAAACACCATATATTTT.

This clonotype has at least ten counts. The chain combines TRBV20-1 with TRBJ2-1; D is possibly TRBD2 (6 bases). The CDR3 runs 14 residues. Trimming removed 3 bases from V and 7 bases from J, with 16 bases in between. CDR1 is DFQATT, CDR2 SNEGSKA, per germline (reference sequence). In DNA form, the CDR3 reads TGCAGTGCTAGCCAAGCGGGCCAAGGGAATGAGCAGTTCTTC. As protein: CSASQAGQGNEQFF.

This clonotype was observed many times. The V gene is TRBV4-3, the J gene TRBJ2-7; D gene ambiguous. The germline V gene encodes CDR1 LGHNA and CDR2 YSLEER. V was cut by 6 bases and J by 3 bases, with 12 bases left in between. The CDR3 sequence is 13 residues long. The CDR3 nucleotides read TGCGCCAGCAGTCGGCAGGCAGGCTACGAGCAGTACTTC. Protein sequence: CASSRQAGYEQYF.

A few counts support this clonotype. This chain connects TRBV19 to TRBJ2-3; D not certain. CDR1 LNHDA and CDR2 SQIVND come from the germline V gene (reference sequence). The V gene lost 3 bases and the J gene lost 1 base, with 8 bases spanning the gap. The CDR3 totals 14 residues. CDR3 in DNA: TGTGCCAGTAGTATGGGCGTCGGCACAGATACGCAGTATTTT. Protein sequence: CASSMGVGTDTQYF.

In this sample, this clonotype turned up many times. This CDR3 is CASSIGGPYEQYF. The CDR3 nucleotides read TGTGCCAGCAGTATAGGGGGGCCCTACGAGCAGTACTTC. This sequence joins TRBV2 and TRBJ2-7, with D perhaps being TRBD1 or TRBD2 (6 bases each). This CDR3 is built from 13 residues. In germline, CDR1 is SNHLY, CDR2 FYNNEI. V lost 5 bases and J lost 2, with 10 bases in between.